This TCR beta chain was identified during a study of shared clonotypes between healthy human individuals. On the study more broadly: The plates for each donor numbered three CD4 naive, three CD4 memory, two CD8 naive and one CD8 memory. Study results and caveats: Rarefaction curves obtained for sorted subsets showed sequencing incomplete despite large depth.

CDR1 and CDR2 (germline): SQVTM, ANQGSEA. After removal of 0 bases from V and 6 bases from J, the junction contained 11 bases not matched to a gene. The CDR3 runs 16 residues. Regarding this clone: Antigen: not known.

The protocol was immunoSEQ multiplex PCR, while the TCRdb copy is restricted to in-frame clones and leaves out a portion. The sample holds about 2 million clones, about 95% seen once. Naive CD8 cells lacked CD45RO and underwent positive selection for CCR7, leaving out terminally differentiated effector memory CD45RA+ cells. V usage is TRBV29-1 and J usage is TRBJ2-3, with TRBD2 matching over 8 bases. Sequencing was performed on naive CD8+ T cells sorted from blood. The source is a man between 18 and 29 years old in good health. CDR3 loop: CSVEDPASGWLDTQYF. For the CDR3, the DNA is TGCAGCGTTGAAGATCCGGCTAGCGGGTGGTTGGATACGCAGTATTTT.